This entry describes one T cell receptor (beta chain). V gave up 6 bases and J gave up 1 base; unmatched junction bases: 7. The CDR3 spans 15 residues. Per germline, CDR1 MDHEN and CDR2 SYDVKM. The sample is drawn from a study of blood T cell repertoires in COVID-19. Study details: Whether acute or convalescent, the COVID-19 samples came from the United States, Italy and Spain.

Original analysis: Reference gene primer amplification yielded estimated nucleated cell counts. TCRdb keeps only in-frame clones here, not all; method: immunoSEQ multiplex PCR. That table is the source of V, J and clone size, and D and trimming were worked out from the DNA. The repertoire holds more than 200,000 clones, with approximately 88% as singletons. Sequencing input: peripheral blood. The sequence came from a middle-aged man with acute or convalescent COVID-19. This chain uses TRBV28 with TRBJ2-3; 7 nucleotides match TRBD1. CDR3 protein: CASRSRQGGTDTQYF. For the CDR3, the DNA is TGTGCCAGCAGATCGAGACAGGGTGGCACAGATACGCAGTATTTT.